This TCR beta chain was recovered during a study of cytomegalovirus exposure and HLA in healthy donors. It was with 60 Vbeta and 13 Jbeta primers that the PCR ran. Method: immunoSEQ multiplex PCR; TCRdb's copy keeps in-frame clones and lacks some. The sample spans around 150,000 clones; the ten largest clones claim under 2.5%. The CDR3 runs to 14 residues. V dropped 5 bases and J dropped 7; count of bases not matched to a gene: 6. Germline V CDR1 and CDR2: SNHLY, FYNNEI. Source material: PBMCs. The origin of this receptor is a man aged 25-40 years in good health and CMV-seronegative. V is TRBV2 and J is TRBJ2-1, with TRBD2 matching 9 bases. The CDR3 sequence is CASSLSGSYNEQFF. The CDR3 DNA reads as TGTGCCAGCAGTCTTAGCGGGAGTTATAATGAGCAGTTCTTC.